These 22 T cell receptor beta chains were all obtained from the same sample, sequenced in a study of shared clonotypes between healthy human individuals. Using immunoSEQ multiplex PCR, the repertoire was profiled, and TCRdb retains in-frame clones only, with some absent. The repertoire holds around 510,000 clones, with just over 75% as singletons. The material sequenced was PBMCs. The receptor set was obtained from a woman aged 40 to 50 in good health. Some clones in this sample may be carry-over from other donors' samples.

The rearrangement uses TRBV5-4 and TRBJ2-5, with 8 positions matching TRBD2. V was pared by 3 bases and J by 5 bases, with 12 bases of the junction left unmatched. The germline CDR1 and CDR2 sequences are SGHNT and YYREEE (reference sequence). The CDR3 runs 16 residues. In DNA, the CDR3 is TGTGCCAGCAGCTGGGGTATAGCGGGGAATCAGGAGACCCAGTACTTC. Its translation: CASSWGIAGNQETQYF.

The chain combines TRBV27 with TRBJ1-5, with 7 bases matching TRBD1. V trimming: 5 bases; J trimming: 5 bases; junction bases outside the gene matches: 9. The CDR3 is 15 amino acids. Germline-derived CDR1 and CDR2 are MNHEY and SMNVEV (reference sequence). The CDR3 region is CASSPYDRDHQPQHF. The CDR3 DNA sequence: TGTGCCAGCAGTCCCTACGACAGGGACCATCAGCCCCAGCATTTT.

The chain is built from TRBV18 and TRBJ2-7; D call uncertain. This CDR3 has 15 residues. V shed 1 base and J shed 0 bases, with 10 bases lying between them. Germline CDR1 KGHSH, CDR2 LQKENI. The CDR3 DNA reads as TGTGCCAGCTCACCACTATCCTCGGCCTCCTACGAGCAGTACTTC. This encodes CASSPLSSASYEQYF. Full variable domain (missing parts from reference TRBV18 and TRBJ2-7): NAGVMQNPRHLVRRRGQEARLRCSPMKGHSHVYWYRQLPEEGLKFMVYLQKENIIDESGMPKERFSAEFPKEGPSILRIQQVVRGDSAAYFCASSPLSSASYEQYFGPGTRLTVT.

As regards this clone: A far larger clone is just one base off, so this is likely a read error. Other DNA sequences in the sample encode the same CDR3. The V gene is TRBV28, the J gene TRBJ2-7; D is undetermined. Germline V gene data show CDR1 as MDHEN and CDR2 as SYDVKM. This CDR3 spans 12 amino acids. V was shortened by 9 bases and J by 6 bases, with 15 bases between the two germline ends. CDR3 residues: CASGRPDFEQYF. As DNA, the CDR3 is TGTGCCAGTGGACGGCCTGACTTCGAGCAGTACTTC.

On this clone itself: Other DNA sequences in this sample translate to the same CDR3. The V call is TRBV18, the J call TRBJ2-5, with unresolved D. V was shortened by 2 bases and J by 1 base, with 5 bases between the two germline ends. The CDR3 runs to 13 residues. Germline V CDR1 and CDR2: KGHSH, LQKENI. The CDR3 sequence: CASSPGVQETQYF. The CDR3 DNA follows: TGTGCCAGCTCACCAGGAGTCCAAGAGACCCAGTACTTC.

The chain carries TRBV7-9 and TRBJ2-7; 9 positions agree with TRBD1. Germline V gene lookup returns CDR1 SEHNR and CDR2 FQNEAQ (reference sequence). The CDR3 consists of 14 residues. With 5 bases clipped from V and 6 bases from J, the junction kept 8 bases outside the gene matches. In DNA form, the CDR3 reads TGTGCCAGCAGCCTCAGGACAGGGGACGGCGAGCAGTACTTC. It yields the protein CASSLRTGDGEQYF.

V and J are TRBV6-4 and TRBJ2-5; 10 nucleotides agree with TRBD2. Germline V gene data show CDR1 as MRHNA and CDR2 as SNTAGT. The CDR3 totals 16 residues. With V trimmed by 7 bases and J by 4 bases, 12 bases remained unmatched. DNA of the CDR3: TGTGCCAGCAACACGCCTAGCGGGAGTGTTGGAGAGACCCAGTACTTC. It codes for CASNTPSGSVGETQYF.

V usage is TRBV2 and J usage is TRBJ1-2, with 8 bases identical to TRBD1. Trimming removed 7 bases from V and 5 bases from J; junction bases left unmatched: 12. The V gene's germline CDR1 is SNHLY and CDR2 FYNNEI. This CDR3 is 15 amino acids long. The CDR3 DNA follows: TGTGCCAGCATTGGGTCCAGGGGGCTTCGGTATGGCTACACCTTC. It encodes CASIGSRGLRYGYTF.

The gene calls are TRBV5-1 and TRBJ1-1; the D is unclear. CDR3 length: 13 residues. From germline, CDR1 is SGHRS and CDR2 YFSETQ. Trimming cost V 0 bases and J 5 bases, with 8 bases left between them. DNA of the CDR3: TGCGCCAGCAGCTTGGGGCAGTTTACTGAAGCTTTCTTT. This translates into CASSLGQFTEAFF.

The V and J genes are TRBV9 and TRBJ2-3; 7 bases map to TRBD2. This CDR3 contains 14 residues. Per germline, CDR1 SGDLS and CDR2 YYNGEE. Trimming cost V 2 bases and J 4 bases; bases outside gene matches: 4. DNA of the CDR3: TGTGCCAGCAGCGTTCGCGGGAGCTCAGATACGCAGTATTTT. Amino acid sequence: CASSVRGSSDTQYF. Supplemented by reference TRBV9 and TRBJ2-3, the full variable domain reads DSGVTQTPKHLITATGQRVTLRCSPRSGDLSVYWYQQSLDQGLQFLIQYYNGEERAKGNILERFSAQQFPDLHSELNLSSLELGDSALYFCASSVRGSSDTQYFGPGTRLTVL.

The chain couples TRBV19 to TRBJ2-1; TRBD2 agrees at 13 bases. This CDR3 comprises 15 residues. V lost 9 bases to trimming and J lost 8 bases; unmatched junction nucleotides: 10. CDR1 is LNHDA, CDR2 SQIVND, per germline (reference sequence). CDR3 protein: CARNKTSGRDHEQFF. CDR3 sequence (DNA): TGTGCCAGGAACAAAACTAGCGGGAGGGATCATGAGCAGTTCTTC.

Only one count was recorded for this clone. The chain employs TRBV11-3 and TRBJ2-7; tentatively, D is TRBD1 or TRBD2 (5 bases each). The CDR3 totals 12 residues. V was cut by 5 bases and J by 9 bases, with 14 bases left in between. Germline V gene sequence: CDR1 SGHNT, CDR2 YENEEA. CDR3 in DNA: TGTGCCAGCAGCAGAGAGGGGACGAGGCAGTACTTC. The encoded protein is CASSREGTRQYF.

The V gene is TRBV2, the J gene TRBJ2-7; D remains ambiguous. The germline gives CDR1 SNHLY, CDR2 FYNNEI. The CDR3 covers 13 residues. V lost 4 bases, J lost 6 bases, and 13 bases lay in between. The CDR3 coding sequence is TGTGCCAGCAGTGTAAAGGCCACGGGCGAGCAGTACTTC. This sequence encodes CASSVKATGEQYF.

The gene calls are TRBV6-6 and TRBJ1-4; no firm D call. Germline CDR1 is MNHNY and CDR2 is SVGAGI (reference sequence). V gave up 7 bases and J gave up 8 bases, with 17 bases separating them. CDR3 length: 14 residues. For the CDR3, the DNA is TGTGCCAGCAAAGTTGACCTGATGGGGGAAAAACTGTTTTTT. Protein product: CASKVDLMGEKLFF.

This clone has only a few counts. This chain joins TRBV6-1 and TRBJ2-7, with 7 bases fitting TRBD2. Germline loops: CDR1 MNHNS, CDR2 SASEGT. J was trimmed by 0 bases and V by 4 bases; bases with no gene match: 9. The CDR3 runs to 16 residues. The CDR3 sequence is CASSVLLADSSYEQYF. The CDR3 coding sequence is TGTGCCAGCAGTGTACTTCTAGCGGACTCCTCCTACGAGCAGTACTTC.

The chain couples TRBV10-3 to TRBJ2-3, with 11 bases identical to TRBD2. Per the germline V gene, CDR1 is ENHRY and CDR2 is SYGVKD. The CDR3 has 17 residues. With V trimmed by 3 bases and J by 3 bases, 8 bases remained unmatched. The CDR3 DNA follows: TGTGCCATCAGTGATTCGATAGCGGGAGGGCCTACAGATACGCAGTATTTT. It codes for CAISDSIAGGPTDTQYF.

The V and J genes are TRBV7-8 and TRBJ1-1; D ambiguous. This CDR3 is built from 13 residues. From germline, CDR1 is SGHVS and CDR2 FQNEAQ. Trimming pared 5 bases from V and 1 base from J, leaving 8 bases between. Here the CDR3 reads CASSRTQNTEAFF. The CDR3 region has the DNA TGTGCCAGCAGCCGAACGCAGAACACTGAAGCTTTCTTT.

Concerning this clone itself: It may be a read error: a sequence one base away is much more abundant. J is TRBJ1-2 and V is TRBV6-6, with a weak D call TRBD1 (5 bases). V was clipped by 1 base and J by 6 bases, with 15 bases between them. CDR3 length: 15 amino acids. CDR1 and CDR2 (germline): MNHNY, SVGAGI (reference sequence). The CDR3 nucleotides are TGTGCCAGCAGTTACTTCTCAGGGAACCAGAATGGCTACACCTTC. It is translated as CASSYFSGNQNGYTF.

This clone was detected a few times. The junction differs from germline at one of its ends, possibly a read error. This chain links TRBV6-5 with TRBJ2-5, with D perhaps matching TRBD2 (5 bases). The CDR3 is 15 residues long. In germline, CDR1 is MNHEY, CDR2 SVGAGI. This chain's CDR3 is CASSQSTMPQATQYF. The CDR3 DNA is TGTGCCAGCAGCCAGTCGACTATGCCTCAAGCGACCCAGTACTTC.

This clone was recorded a few times. The rearrangement uses TRBV7-9 and TRBJ2-2; D not certain. The CDR3 has 14 amino acids. Looked up from germline, CDR1 is SEHNR and CDR2 is FQNEAQ (reference sequence). V lost 1 base to trimming and J lost 5 bases, with 8 bases between them. DNA for the CDR3: TGTGCCAGCAGCTTAGAATTGGTTACCGGGGAGCTGTTTTTT. Translation: CASSLELVTGELFF.

CDR3 sequence reads: CASSLGTSGRSGGFTDTQYF. CDR3 sequence (DNA): TGTGCCAGCAGCCTCGGGACTAGCGGGAGGTCAGGGGGTTTCACAGATACGCAGTATTTT. The chain recombines TRBV7-3 with TRBJ2-3, with TRBD2 matching 15 bases. V shed 5 bases and J 2 bases; nucleotides not matched to a gene: 14. Germline V gene data show CDR1 as SGHTA and CDR2 as FQGTGA. The CDR3 runs to 20 residues.

As concerns this clone: A single base is all that separates this from a far larger clone, so a read error is likely. Other DNA sequences in this sample translate to the same CDR3. The J gene is TRBJ1-6, the V gene TRBV6-6, with D possibly matching TRBD1 (6 bases). The CDR3 is 14 residues long. Germline values: CDR1 MNHNY, CDR2 SVGAGI (reference sequence). Trimming pared 0 bases from V and 9 bases from J, leaving 9 bases between. As DNA, the CDR3 is TGTGCCAGCAGTTACTCTGGGGGCTCTTCACCCCTCCACTTT. This codes for CASSYSGGSSPLHF.